Reported below is one T cell receptor beta chain. The sample is drawn from a study of T cell changes during pregnancy in multiple sclerosis. Sequenced by immunoSEQ multiplex PCR; TCRdb stores in-frame clones only, minus some. This sample has approximately 93,000 clones; less than 95% occur once, and the top ten carry around 0.93%. The source material was peripheral blood, sampled before pregnancy. The origin of this receptor is a female donor with multiple sclerosis, enrolled in a pregnancy study.

For the CDR3, the DNA is TGTGCCAGCAGCGTAGATCCAATAGGGACAGGGTGGAACACTGAAGCTTTCTTT. It specifies CASSVDPIGTGWNTEAFF. The chain combines TRBV9 with TRBJ1-1; TRBD1 agrees at 9 bases. This CDR3 contains 18 residues. The germline V gene has CDR1 SGDLS and CDR2 YYNGEE. Unmatched junction bases numbered 10, after V lost 0 bases and J lost 1 base.